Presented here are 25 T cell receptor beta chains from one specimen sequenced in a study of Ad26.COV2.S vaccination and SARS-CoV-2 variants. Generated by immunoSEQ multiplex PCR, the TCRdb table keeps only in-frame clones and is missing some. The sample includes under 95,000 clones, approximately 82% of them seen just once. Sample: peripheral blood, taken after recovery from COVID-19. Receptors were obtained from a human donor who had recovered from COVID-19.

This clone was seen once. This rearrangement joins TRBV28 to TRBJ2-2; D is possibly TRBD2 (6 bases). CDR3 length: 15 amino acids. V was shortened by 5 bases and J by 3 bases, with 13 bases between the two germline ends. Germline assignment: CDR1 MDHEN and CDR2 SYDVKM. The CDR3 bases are TGTGCCAGCAGTCCCATCGGGGGTCACACCGGGGAGCTGTTTTTT. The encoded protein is CASSPIGGHTGELFF.

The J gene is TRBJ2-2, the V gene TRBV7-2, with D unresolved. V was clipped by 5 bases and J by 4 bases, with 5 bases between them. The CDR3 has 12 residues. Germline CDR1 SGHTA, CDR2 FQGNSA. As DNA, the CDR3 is TGTGCCAGCAGCCCTAGCACCGGGGAGCTGTTTTTT. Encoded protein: CASSPSTGELFF. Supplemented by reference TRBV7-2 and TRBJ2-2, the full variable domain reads GAGVSQSPSNKVTEKGKDVELRCDPISGHTALYWYRQSLGQGLEFLIYFQGNSAPDKSGLPSDRFSAERTGGSVSTLTIQRTQQEDSAVYLCASSPSTGELFFGEGSRLTVL.

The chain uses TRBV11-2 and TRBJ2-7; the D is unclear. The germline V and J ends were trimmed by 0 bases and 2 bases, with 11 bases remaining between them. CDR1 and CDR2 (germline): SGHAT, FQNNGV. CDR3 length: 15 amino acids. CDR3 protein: CASSLETGSTYEQYF. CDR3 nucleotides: TGTGCCAGCAGCTTAGAGACTGGGTCCACCTACGAGCAGTACTTC.

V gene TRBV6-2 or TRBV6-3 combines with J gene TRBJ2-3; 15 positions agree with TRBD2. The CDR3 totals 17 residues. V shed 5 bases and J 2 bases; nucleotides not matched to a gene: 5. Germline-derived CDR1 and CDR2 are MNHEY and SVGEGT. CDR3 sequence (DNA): TGTGCCAGCAGTAAATGGACTAGCGGGAGGGCCACAGATACGCAGTATTTT. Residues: CASSKWTSGRATDTQYF.

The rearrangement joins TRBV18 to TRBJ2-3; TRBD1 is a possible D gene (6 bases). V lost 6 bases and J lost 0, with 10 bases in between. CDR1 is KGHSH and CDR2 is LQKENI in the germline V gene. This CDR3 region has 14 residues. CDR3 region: CASSQQGSTDTQYF. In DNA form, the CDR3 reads TGTGCCAGCTCTCAACAGGGTAGCACAGATACGCAGTATTTT.

The DNA for the CDR3 is TGTGCCAGCAGCCCTAACCTAGCGGGAGGGGCCGGGGAGCTGTTTTTT. It is translated as CASSPNLAGGAGELFF. The V call is TRBV6-6, the J call TRBJ2-2, with TRBD2 identical over 12 bases. This CDR3 has 16 amino acids. Trimming removed 6 bases from V and 6 bases from J; junction bases left unmatched: 8. From germline, CDR1 is MNHNY and CDR2 SVGAGI (reference sequence).

CDR3 nucleotides: TGTGCCAGTAGTAGGGCAGACACTGGGGCCAACGTCCTGACTTTC. Translation gives CASSRADTGANVLTF. The chain carries TRBV19 and TRBJ2-6; D is undetermined. The V end was cut by 4 bases, the J end by 2 bases, with 9 bases between. CDR3 length: 15 amino acids. CDR1 and CDR2 (germline): LNHDA, SQIVND (reference sequence).

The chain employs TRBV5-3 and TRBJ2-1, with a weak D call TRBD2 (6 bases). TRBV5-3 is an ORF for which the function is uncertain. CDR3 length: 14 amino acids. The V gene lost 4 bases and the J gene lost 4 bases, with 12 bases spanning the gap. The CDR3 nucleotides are TGTGCCAGAAGCGGGGTAGCGGAGTACAATGAGCAGTTCTTC. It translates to CARSGVAEYNEQFF.

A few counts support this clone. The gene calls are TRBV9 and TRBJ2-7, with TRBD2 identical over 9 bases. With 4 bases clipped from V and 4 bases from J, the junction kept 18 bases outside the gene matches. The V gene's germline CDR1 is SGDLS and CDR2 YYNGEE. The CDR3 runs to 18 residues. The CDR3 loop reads CASSQGGAGGFTTYEQYF. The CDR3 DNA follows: TGTGCCAGCAGCCAAGGGGGAGCGGGAGGCTTTACTACGTACGAGCAGTACTTC.

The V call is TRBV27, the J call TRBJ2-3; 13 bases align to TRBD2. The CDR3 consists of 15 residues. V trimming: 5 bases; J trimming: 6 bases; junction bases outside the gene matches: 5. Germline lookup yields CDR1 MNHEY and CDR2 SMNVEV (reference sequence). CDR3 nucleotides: TGTGCCAGCAGTATACTAGCGGGAGGGCCGGATACGCAGTATTTT. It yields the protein CASSILAGGPDTQYF.

The CDR3 reads CASTGTSVYEQYF. In nucleotides, the CDR3 is TGTGCCAGCACCGGGACATCCGTCTACGAGCAGTACTTC. This chain connects TRBV28 to TRBJ2-7; D possibly corresponds to TRBD1 (6 bases). V dropped 7 bases and J dropped 3 bases, with 13 bases sitting between them. The CDR3 has 13 residues. From germline, CDR1 is MDHEN and CDR2 SYDVKM.

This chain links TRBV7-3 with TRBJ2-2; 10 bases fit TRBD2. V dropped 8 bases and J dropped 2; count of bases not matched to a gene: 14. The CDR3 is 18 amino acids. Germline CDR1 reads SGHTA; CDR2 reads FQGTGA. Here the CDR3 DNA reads TGTGCCAGCGGAAATTGGGGTAGCGGGAGGACCAACACCGGGGAGCTGTTTTTT. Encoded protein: CASGNWGSGRTNTGELFF.

CDR3 sequence (DNA): TGTGCCAGCAGCCAAGTTGTTGGAGACACTGAAGCTTTCTTT. Amino acid sequence: CASSQVVGDTEAFF. V is TRBV3-1 (or the pseudogene TRBV3-2) and J is TRBJ1-1; D is ambiguous. CDR3 length equals 14 residues. CDR1 and CDR2 from the germline V gene are LGHDT and YNNKEL (reference sequence). The V and J ends lost 1 base and 3 bases respectively, with 9 bases between them.

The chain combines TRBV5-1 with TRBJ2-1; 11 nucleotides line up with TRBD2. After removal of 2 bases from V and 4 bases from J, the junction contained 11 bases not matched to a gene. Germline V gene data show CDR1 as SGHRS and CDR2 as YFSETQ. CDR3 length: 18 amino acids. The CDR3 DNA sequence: TGCGCCAGCAGCTTCTCCGGGGGGGGACTAGCGGAGTACAATGAGCAGTTCTTC. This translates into CASSFSGGGLAEYNEQFF.

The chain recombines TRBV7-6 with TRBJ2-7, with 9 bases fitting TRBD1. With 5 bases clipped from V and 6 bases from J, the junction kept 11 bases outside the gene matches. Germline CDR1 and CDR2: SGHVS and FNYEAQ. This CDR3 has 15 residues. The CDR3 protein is CASSGPGTGYGEQYF. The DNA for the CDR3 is TGTGCCAGCAGCGGACCCGGGACAGGGTACGGCGAGCAGTACTTC.

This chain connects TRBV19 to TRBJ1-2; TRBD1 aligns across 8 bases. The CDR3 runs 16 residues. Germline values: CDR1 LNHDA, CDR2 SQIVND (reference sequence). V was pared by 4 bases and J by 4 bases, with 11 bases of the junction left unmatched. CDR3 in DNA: TGTGCCAGTAGTAGGGGACAGGTTTCCCCGGGCTATGGCTACACCTTC. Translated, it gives CASSRGQVSPGYGYTF.

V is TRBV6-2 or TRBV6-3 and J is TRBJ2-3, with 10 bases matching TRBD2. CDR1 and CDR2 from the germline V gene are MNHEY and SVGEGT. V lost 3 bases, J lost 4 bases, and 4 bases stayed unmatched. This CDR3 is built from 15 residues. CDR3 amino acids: CASSYGLAGADTQYF. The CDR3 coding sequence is TGTGCCAGCAGTTATGGGCTAGCGGGAGCAGATACGCAGTATTTT.

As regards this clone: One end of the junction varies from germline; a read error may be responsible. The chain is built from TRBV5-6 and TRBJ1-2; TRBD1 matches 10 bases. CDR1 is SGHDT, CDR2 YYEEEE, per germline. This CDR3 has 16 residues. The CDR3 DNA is TGTGCCAGCAGTTTGGGGGTTTGGGACAGGGGTAATGGCTACACCTTC. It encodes CASSLGVWDRGNGYTF.

CDR3: CASSFEREKLFF. CDR3 coding DNA: TGTGCCAGCAGTTTTGAAAGGGAAAAACTGTTTTTT. The rearrangement uses TRBV28 and TRBJ1-4; D call uncertain. Germline loops: CDR1 MDHEN, CDR2 SYDVKM. With 3 bases removed from V and 8 bases from J, the gap between germline ends came to 7 bases. CDR3 size: 12 residues.

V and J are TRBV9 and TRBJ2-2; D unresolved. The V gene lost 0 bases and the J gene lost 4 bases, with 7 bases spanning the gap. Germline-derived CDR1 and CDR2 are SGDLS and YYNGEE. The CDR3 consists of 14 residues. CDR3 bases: TGTGCCAGCAGCGTAGCGTGGGGCACCGGGGAGCTGTTTTTT. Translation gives CASSVAWGTGELFF.

CDR3 loop: CAITGQGGYEQFF. The CDR3 nucleotides are TGTGCCATCACGGGACAGGGGGGGTATGAGCAGTTCTTC. V usage is TRBV10-3 and J usage is TRBJ2-1, with 11 bases lining up with TRBD1. This CDR3 is 13 amino acids long. V lost 7 bases, J lost 8 bases, and 4 bases stayed unmatched. Per the germline V gene, CDR1 is ENHRY and CDR2 is SYGVKD.

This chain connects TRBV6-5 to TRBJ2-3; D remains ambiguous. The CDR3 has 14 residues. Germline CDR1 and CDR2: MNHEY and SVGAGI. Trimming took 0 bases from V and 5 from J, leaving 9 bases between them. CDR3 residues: CASSYSYSGDTQYF. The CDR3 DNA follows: TGTGCCAGCAGTTACTCGTACTCGGGAGATACGCAGTATTTT.

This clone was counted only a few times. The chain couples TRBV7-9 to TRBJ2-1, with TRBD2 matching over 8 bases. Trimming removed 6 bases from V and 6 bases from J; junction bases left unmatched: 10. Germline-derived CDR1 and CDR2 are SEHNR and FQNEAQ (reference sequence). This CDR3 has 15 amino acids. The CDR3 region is CASRHSGKGGNEQFF. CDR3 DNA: TGTGCCAGCAGGCATAGCGGGAAGGGCGGCAATGAGCAGTTCTTC.

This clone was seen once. CDR3 sequence: CASNHKDFTYEQYF. The CDR3 DNA reads as TGTGCCAGCAATCACAAGGACTTTACCTACGAGCAGTACTTC. The chain combines TRBV28 with TRBJ2-7, with a possible D match to TRBD2 (5 bases). Trimming stripped 7 bases from V and 2 bases from J, with 15 bases between. Germline CDR1 is MDHEN and CDR2 is SYDVKM. The CDR3 has 14 residues.

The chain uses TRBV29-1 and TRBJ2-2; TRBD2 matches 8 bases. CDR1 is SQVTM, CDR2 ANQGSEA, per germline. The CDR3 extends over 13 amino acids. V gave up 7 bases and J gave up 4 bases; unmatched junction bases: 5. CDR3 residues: CSAGGRFTGELFF. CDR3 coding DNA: TGCAGCGCTGGCGGGAGGTTCACCGGGGAGCTGTTTTTT.